The subject of this entry is one TCR beta chain. Its antigen has not been determined. No much larger clone is present one base from it, and per-base qualities are unavailable. Library preparation used the immunoSEQ multiplex PCR assay. For the multiplex PCR, a mixture combining 60 forward primers for TCR Vbeta segments and 13 reverse primers for TCR Jbeta segments was used. The CDR3 region of rearranged TCR beta genes was amplified from genomic DNA by a multiplex PCR assay. On the Illumina HiSeq System, the amplified TCR beta libraries were sequenced as 87-base-pair reads. The published analysis was carried out like this. A later analysis counted 75 million to 100 million unique TCR beta chains across the 550 to 750 repertoires, and roughly 10 million of these chains were shared by at least two donors. A nearest-neighbor algorithm error-corrected the raw reads and collapsed the reads into unique sequences, merging closely related sequences to remove PCR and sequencing errors. CDR3 sequences were aligned to IMGT reference sequences to assign V, D and J gene segments. For a sequence to be retained, a match of at least six nucleotides was required to both a V gene segment and a J gene segment. A rearrangement counted as productive if the CDR3 had no stop codons and remained in frame with V and J, and every other rearrangement counted as non-productive. CDR3 was defined according to IMGT convention as the region running from the second conserved V-encoded cysteine to the conserved J-encoded phenylalanine. The earlier analysis of 500 to 650 of the donors excluded any sequence lacking an unambiguous match to a single V gene segment. In an earlier analysis of roughly 600 of the donors, a V segment was called functional when productive rearrangements were above 56.7%, and segregating when the standard deviation between donors exceeded 5%. A statistical classification framework was built to diagnose cytomegalovirus status from the catalog of TCR beta chain sequences. In a later analysis, TCR nucleotide sequences were compared against IMGT/GENE-DB human TR gene sequences so that V and J genes could be assigned. Using the TCRdist pipeline, a later analysis assigned CDR3 sequences along with most-parsimonious VDJ recombination scenarios. In a later analysis, each TCR beta chain was defined by its CDR3 amino acid sequence together with its V-gene family, and reads lacking a unique V-gene family were excluded. A later analysis removed 550 to 650 highly shared, low-generation-probability nucleotide sequences to deal with suspected cross-contamination and a sequencing artifact. For each public chain, a later analysis derived a clonal expansion index from normalized ranks of inferred template counts within each repertoire. A later analysis computed generation probabilities with a VDJ recombination model fitted to out-of-frame rearrangements, and checked the results against IGoR. In a later analysis, TCR-TCR, TCR-HLA and TCR-CMV co-occurrence was scored with hypergeometric tests, and a repertoire-size bias correction was applied to TCR pairs. To estimate false discovery rates, a later analysis permuted the HLA or CMV assignments 20 times. In a later analysis, co-occurring TCRs were grouped using DBSCAN, and TCRdist sequence similarity was added for clustering within HLA-allele-positive subsets. Co-occurrence clustering excluded repertoires with fewer than 30,000 or more than 120,000 public chains, plus five with anomalous nucleotide sharing. TCRdb provides this immuneACCESS table in a form limited to in-frame rearrangements. Some clones are lacking; in checked studies, under half of them reflect an unresolved V gene, and why the rest are absent is not known. The V and J calls and clone size were taken over from that table, and D and trimming were inferred from the DNA. The table for this sample lists approximately 140,000 clones; roughly three quarters of them were counted only once. Of the sample, around 1.8% falls within the top ten clones.

The source of the sample is a study of cytomegalovirus exposure and HLA in healthy donors (dated by TCRdb to the late 2010s). For the wider study: An earlier analysis of 550 to 700 of the donors reported approximately 300 Gb of sequence data and 117 million unique TCR beta sequences from some 180 million T cells. An early release covering roughly 600 HLA-typed donors comprised approximately 300 gigabases of sequencing data and tens of millions of unique TCR sequences. Of the roughly 400 genotyped donors, approximately 82% fell in the genetic ancestry cluster associated with self-reported Caucasian donors. The study was designed to test whether signatures of past pathogen exposure could be identified by cataloging public T cell receptors. The study profiled the T cell repertoires of hundreds of subjects by immunosequencing and related them to cytomegalovirus serostatus. A separate validation cohort of approximately 120 different subjects was used in addition to the roughly 700-subject first cohort. High-throughput TCR immunosequencing, statistical association of individual TCRs with disease status, and machine learning were combined to predict cytomegalovirus infection status. A later analysis re-examined previously published TCR beta repertoires from about 700 donors and added high-resolution HLA genotyping to investigate patterns of TCR occurrence. Rather than using new phenotypic data, the later analysis identified candidate immune exposures from TCR beta sequences and from how often those sequences occurred across donors. In an earlier analysis of roughly 540 of the donors, high-throughput TCR beta sequencing was used to judge whether each TCR beta V gene segment behaved as functional or pseudogenic. Donor age, sex, ethnicity and CMV serostatus were compiled together with the repertoire data. In a later genetic analysis, genome-wide SNP genotypes for about three fifths of the 666 donors were used, and that subset was treated as a discovery cohort. Every repertoire in the discovery cohort had been generated on one and the same sequencing platform. HLA typing covered class I and class II loci at four-digit resolution. Typing coverage varied by locus: about 629-630 donors for A, B, C, DRB1 and DQB1; approximately 560 for DQA1; about 570 for DPA1; 400 to 480 for DPB1. Because of strong linkage in the cohort, roughly five DR-DQ haplotypes were treated as single units for association and clustering. Among about 360 genotyped donors of the cohort, an average of roughly 240,000 unique TCR beta nucleotide sequences were sequenced per donor, about a sixth of them non-productive. Broad study findings and their caveats: In the study, 164 TCR beta chains were listed as associated with cytomegalovirus. In vitro tests confirmed that a few of the cytomegalovirus-associated TCR beta chains recognize cytomegalovirus antigens. The classifier was reported to diagnose cytomegalovirus status with high specificity and sensitivity in both the original and validation cohorts. For the cohort, immune exposure information was limited to CMV serostatus. A later analysis associated 17,000 or so TCR beta sequences with specific HLA alleles at a false discovery rate of 0.05. When HLA alleles, especially DR and DQ, strongly co-occurred, TCR associations were difficult to assign to individual alleles. Linkage disequilibrium might explain the correlated functional status among segregating V segments, but an unknown experimental factor could not be excluded. In a later analysis, HLA-associated TCR beta chains showed more clonal expansion and lower generation probabilities than non-associated chains that were equally common. Several of the top co-occurrence clusters appeared to be linked to parvovirus B19, influenza, CMV and Epstein-Barr virus, according to a later analysis. A further reported finding was that TCR beta sequences accurately predicted the HLA-A and HLA-B alleles for most subjects in the first cohort. In an earlier analysis of some 500 of the donors, most TCR beta V segments appeared in productive rearrangements about 90% or about 30% of the time, broadly matching IMGT annotations. In a later analysis, most CMV-associated TCR beta chains were found to appear HLA-restricted, with HLA associations seemingly driven largely by CMV exposure. A later genetic analysis associated a missense DCLRE1C variant with V-gene and J-gene trimming of TCR beta chains, and an independent cohort replicated the association. Presence/absence analyses assumed roughly uniform sequencing depth across donors, an assumption that may not hold. Some IMGT-functional V segments, including TRBV6-2 and TRBV6-3, could not be told apart with the 87-base-pair reads, so those segments were excluded. In a later genetic analysis, fewer N-insertions in productive TCRs were reported among donors in an Asian-associated ancestry cluster than the roughly 700-donor mean. A cluster of highly shared sequence variants was judged likely to represent a technical artifact of the sequencing pipeline. It was suggested by the authors that the approach could potentially be generalized to other disease states and immunological phenotypes. Across donors, most TCR sequences were observed very rarely, whereas some public TCRs were present in many individuals. In a later analysis, the rate of TCR association differed among HLA loci, with DRB1 alleles having the most associated TCRs and HLA-C alleles having the fewest. Because HLA typing was missing for some donors at each locus, association tests included only the typed subset. In this cohort, only TCR beta chains were sequenced, and detectable features were limited by the absence of alpha or paired-chain data. The earlier analysis of about 600 of the donors excluded roughly 17 rarely observed V segments, including chromosome 9 orphons, because counts were too low.

In total, over 600 healthy bone marrow donors made up the cohort. All cohort members were sampled while nominally healthy, although unrecorded immune exposures were likely present. The donor was CMV seronegative and belonged to the group of under 400 seronegative cohort members. Each donor provided a peripheral blood sample, and peripheral blood mononuclear cells were used for TCR beta sequencing. Genomic DNA extraction from the blood cell samples was performed with the Qiagen DNeasy Blood Extraction Kit. The CDR3 numbers 14 residues from cysteine through phenylalanine. The read is trimmed to its CDR3 DNA, 42 bases read in frame from base 1. The germline V gene encodes CDR1 GTSNPN and CDR2 SVGIG (reference sequence). Between the V and J ends, shortened by 1 base and 6 bases respectively, the junction contains 10 bases.

The clonotype was recovered from a woman aged 40 to 55 in good health and CMV-seronegative. The material sequenced was PBMCs. This chain joins TRBV30 to TRBJ1-6, with the identity of the D gene unclear. The CDR3 region has the sequence CAWSARRGNSPLHF. The nucleotide sequence is given as TGTGCCTGGAGTGCCCGACGGGGTAATTCACCCCTCCACTTT.